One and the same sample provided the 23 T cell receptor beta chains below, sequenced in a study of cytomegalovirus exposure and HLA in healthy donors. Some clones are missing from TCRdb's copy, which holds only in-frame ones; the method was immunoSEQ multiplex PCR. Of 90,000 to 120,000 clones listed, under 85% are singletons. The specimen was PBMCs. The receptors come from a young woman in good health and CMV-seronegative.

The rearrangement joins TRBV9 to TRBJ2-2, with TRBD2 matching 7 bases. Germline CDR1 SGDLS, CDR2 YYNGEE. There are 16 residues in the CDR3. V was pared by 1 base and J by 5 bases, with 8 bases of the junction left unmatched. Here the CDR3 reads CASSVLAGVATGELFF. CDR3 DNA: TGTGCCAGCAGCGTATTGGCGGGGGTAGCTACCGGGGAGCTGTTTTTT. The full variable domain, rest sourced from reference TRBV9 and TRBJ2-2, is DSGVTQTPKHLITATGQRVTLRCSPRSGDLSVYWYQQSLDQGLQFLIQYYNGEERAKGNILERFSAQQFPDLHSELNLSSLELGDSALYFCASSVLAGVATGELFFGEGSRLTVL.

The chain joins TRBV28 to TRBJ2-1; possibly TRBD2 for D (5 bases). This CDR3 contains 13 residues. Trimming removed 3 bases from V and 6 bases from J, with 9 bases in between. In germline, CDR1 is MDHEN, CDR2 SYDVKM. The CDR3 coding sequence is TGTGCCAGCAGTTTCCCGACTATCAATGAGCAGTTCTTC. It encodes CASSFPTINEQFF. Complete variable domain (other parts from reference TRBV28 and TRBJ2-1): DVKVTQSSRYLVKRTGEKVFLECVQDMDHENMFWYRQDPGLGLRLIYFSYDVKMKEKGDIPEGYSVSREKKERFSLILESASTNQTSMYLCASSFPTINEQFFGPGTRLTVL.

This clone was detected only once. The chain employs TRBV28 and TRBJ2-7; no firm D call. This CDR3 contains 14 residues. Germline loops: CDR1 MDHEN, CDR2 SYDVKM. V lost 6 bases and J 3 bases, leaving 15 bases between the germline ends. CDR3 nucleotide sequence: TGTGCCAGCAGACCCATCGACACCAACTACGAGCAGTACTTC. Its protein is CASRPIDTNYEQYF.

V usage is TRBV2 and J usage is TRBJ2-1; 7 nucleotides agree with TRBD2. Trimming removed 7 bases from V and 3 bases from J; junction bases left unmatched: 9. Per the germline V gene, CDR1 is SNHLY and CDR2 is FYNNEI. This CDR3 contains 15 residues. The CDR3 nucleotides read TGTGCCAGCACTTCGGATGCTAGCGGCTACAATGAGCAGTTCTTC. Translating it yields CASTSDASGYNEQFF.

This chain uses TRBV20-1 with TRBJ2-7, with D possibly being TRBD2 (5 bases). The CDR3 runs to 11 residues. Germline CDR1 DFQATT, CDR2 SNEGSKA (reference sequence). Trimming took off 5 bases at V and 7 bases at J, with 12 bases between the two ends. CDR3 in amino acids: CSAPGLGEQYF. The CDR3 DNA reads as TGCAGTGCTCCCGGACTTGGTGAGCAGTACTTC.

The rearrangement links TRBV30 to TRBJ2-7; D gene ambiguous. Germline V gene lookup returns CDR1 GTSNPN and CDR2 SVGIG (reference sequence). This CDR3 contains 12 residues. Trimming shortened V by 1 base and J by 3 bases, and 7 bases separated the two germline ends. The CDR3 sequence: CAWSDSLYEQYF. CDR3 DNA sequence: TGTGCCTGGAGTGACTCCCTCTACGAGCAGTACTTC.

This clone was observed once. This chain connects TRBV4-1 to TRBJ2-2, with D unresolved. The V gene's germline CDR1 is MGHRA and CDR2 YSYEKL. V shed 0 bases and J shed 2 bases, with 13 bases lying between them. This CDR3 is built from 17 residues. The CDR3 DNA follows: TGCGCCAGCAGCCAAGATCGGTGGCAGGTCAACACCGGGGAGCTGTTTTTT. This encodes CASSQDRWQVNTGELFF.

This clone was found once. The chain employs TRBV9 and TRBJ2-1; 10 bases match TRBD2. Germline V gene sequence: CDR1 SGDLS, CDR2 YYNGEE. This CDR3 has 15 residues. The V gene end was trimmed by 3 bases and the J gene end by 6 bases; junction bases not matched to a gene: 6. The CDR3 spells CASSASSGGINEQFF. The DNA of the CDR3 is TGTGCCAGCAGCGCTTCTAGCGGGGGAATCAATGAGCAGTTCTTC.

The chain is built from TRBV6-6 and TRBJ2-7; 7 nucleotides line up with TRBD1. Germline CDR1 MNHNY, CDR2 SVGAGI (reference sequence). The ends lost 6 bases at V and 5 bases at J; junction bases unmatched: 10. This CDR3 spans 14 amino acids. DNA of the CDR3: TGTGCCAGCAGCCGGCAGACAGGGCGCGACGAGCAGTACTTC. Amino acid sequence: CASSRQTGRDEQYF.

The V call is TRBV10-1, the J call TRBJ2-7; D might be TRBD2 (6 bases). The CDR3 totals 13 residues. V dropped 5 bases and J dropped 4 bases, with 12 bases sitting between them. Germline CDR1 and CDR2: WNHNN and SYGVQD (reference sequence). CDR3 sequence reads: CASSPGVGYEQYF. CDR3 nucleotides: TGCGCCAGCAGTCCGGGGGTCGGGTACGAGCAGTACTTC.

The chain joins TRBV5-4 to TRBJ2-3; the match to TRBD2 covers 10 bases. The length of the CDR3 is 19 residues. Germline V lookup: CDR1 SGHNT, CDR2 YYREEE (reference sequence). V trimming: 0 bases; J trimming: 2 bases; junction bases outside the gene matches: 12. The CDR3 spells CASSLALLASGGDTDTQYF. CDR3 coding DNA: TGTGCCAGCAGCTTGGCTTTATTGGCTAGCGGGGGCGACACAGATACGCAGTATTTT.

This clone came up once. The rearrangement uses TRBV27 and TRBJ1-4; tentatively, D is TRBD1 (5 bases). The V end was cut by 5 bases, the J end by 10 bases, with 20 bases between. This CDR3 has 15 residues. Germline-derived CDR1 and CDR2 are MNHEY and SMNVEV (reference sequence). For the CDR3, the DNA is TGTGCCAGCAGTGGACTAGGGGAAAGCTTGGGAAAACTGTTTTTT. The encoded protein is CASSGLGESLGKLFF.

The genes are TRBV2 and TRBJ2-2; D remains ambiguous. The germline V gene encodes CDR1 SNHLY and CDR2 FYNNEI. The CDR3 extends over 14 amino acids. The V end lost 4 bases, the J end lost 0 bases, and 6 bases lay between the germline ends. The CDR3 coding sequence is TGTGCCAGCAGTGCTGCGGCGAACACCGGGGAGCTGTTTTTT. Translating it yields CASSAAANTGELFF.

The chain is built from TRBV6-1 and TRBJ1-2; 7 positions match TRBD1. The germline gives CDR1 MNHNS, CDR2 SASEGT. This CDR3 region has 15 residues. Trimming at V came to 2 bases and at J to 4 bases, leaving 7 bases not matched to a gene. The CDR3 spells CASSETLRGVYGYTF. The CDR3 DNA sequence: TGTGCCAGCAGTGAAACCCTCAGGGGGGTCTATGGCTACACCTTC.

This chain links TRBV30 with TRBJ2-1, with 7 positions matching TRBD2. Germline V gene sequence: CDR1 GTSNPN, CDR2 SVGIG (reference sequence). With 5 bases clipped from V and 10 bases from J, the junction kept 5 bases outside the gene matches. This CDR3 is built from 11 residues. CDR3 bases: TGTGCCTGGGAATTTAGCGGGGAGCAGTTCTTC. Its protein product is CAWEFSGEQFF. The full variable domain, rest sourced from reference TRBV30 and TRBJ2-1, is SQTIHQWPATLVQPVGSPLSLECTVEGTSNPNLYWYRQAAGRGLQLLFYSVGIGQISSEVPQNLSASRPQDRQFILSSKKLLLSDSGFYLCAWEFSGEQFFGPGTRLTVL.

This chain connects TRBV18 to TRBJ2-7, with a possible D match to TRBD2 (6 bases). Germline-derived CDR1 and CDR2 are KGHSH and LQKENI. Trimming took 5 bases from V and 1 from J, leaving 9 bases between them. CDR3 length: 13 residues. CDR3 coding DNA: TGTGCCAGCTCAACTAGCCAGTCCTACGAGCAGTACTTC. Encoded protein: CASSTSQSYEQYF.

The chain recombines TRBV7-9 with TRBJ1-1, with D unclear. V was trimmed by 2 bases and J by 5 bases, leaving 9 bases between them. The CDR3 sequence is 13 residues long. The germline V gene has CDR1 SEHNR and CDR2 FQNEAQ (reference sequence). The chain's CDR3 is CASSLSPVTEAFF. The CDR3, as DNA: TGTGCCAGCAGCTTAAGTCCGGTAACTGAAGCTTTCTTT. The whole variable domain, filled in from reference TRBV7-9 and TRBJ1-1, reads DTGVSQNPRHKITKRGQNVTFRCDPISEHNRLYWYRQTLGQGPEFLTYFQNEAQLEKSRLLSDRFSAERPKGSFSTLEIQRTEQGDSAMYLCASSLSPVTEAFFGQGTRLTVV.

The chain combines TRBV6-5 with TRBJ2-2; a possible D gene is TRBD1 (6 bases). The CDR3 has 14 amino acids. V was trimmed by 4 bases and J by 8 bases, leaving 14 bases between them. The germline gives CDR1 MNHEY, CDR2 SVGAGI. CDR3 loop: CASSWSHGQGELFF. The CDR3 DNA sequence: TGTGCCAGCAGTTGGTCCCATGGACAGGGGGAGCTGTTTTTT.

The chain's CDR3 is CASSPPGTDNYGYTF. The DNA of the CDR3 is TGTGCCAGCTCACCACCGGGGACAGATAACTATGGCTACACCTTC. This chain uses TRBV18 with TRBJ1-2; 7 nucleotides agree with TRBD1. Germline V lookup: CDR1 KGHSH, CDR2 LQKENI. With 0 bases clipped from V and 1 base from J, the junction kept 2 bases outside the gene matches. The CDR3 spans 15 residues. The entire variable domain, with the rest obtained from reference TRBV18 and TRBJ1-2, is as follows: NAGVMQNPRHLVRRRGQEARLRCSPMKGHSHVYWYRQLPEEGLKFMVYLQKENIIDESGMPKERFSAEFPKEGPSILRIQQVVRGDSAAYFCASSPPGTDNYGYTFGSGTRLTVV.

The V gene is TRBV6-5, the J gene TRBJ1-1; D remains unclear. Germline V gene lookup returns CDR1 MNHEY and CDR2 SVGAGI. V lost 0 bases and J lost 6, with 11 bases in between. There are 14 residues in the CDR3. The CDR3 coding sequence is TGTGCCAGCAGTTACTCGCCGCTCGGGGCTGAAGCTTTCTTT. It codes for CASSYSPLGAEAFF.

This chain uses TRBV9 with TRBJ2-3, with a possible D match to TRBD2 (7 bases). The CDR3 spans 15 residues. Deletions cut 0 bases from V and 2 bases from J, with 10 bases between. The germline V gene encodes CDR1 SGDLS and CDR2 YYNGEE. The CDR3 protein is CASSVAGGLTDTQYF. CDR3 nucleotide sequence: TGTGCCAGCAGCGTAGCGGGGGGCCTCACAGATACGCAGTATTTT.

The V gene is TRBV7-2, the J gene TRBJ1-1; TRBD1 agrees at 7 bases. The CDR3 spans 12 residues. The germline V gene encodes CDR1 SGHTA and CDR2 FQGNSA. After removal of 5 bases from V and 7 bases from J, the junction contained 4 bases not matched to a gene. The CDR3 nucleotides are TGTGCCAGCAGCCCTGACAGGGTTGAAGCTTTCTTT. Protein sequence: CASSPDRVEAFF. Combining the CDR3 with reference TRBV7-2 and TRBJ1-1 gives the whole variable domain GAGVSQSPSNKVTEKGKDVELRCDPISGHTALYWYRQSLGQGLEFLIYFQGNSAPDKSGLPSDRFSAERTGGSVSTLTIQRTQQEDSAVYLCASSPDRVEAFFGQGTRLTVV.

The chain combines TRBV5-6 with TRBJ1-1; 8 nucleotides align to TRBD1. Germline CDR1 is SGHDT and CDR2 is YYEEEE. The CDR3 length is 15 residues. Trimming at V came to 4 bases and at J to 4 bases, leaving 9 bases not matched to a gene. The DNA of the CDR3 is TGTGCCAGCAGCCCAACAGGGGGATCGGGCACTGAAGCTTTCTTT. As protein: CASSPTGGSGTEAFF. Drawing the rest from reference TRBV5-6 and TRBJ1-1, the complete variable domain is DAGVTQSPTHLIKTRGQQVTLRCSPKSGHDTVSWYQQALGQGPQFIFQYYEEEERQRGNFPDRFSGHQFPNYSSELNVNALLLGDSALYLCASSPTGGSGTEAFFGQGTRLTVV.